The TCR beta chain described here comes from a study of blood T cells in healthy people across ages. Findings of the study overall: Observed TCR beta diversity per million T cells went down as age went up. This fall followed a roughly linear course with age.

Note on this clonotype: Its matching antigen is unknown.

The germline V gene encodes CDR1 MNHNS and CDR2 SASEGT. The CDR3 runs to 15 residues. V shed 4 bases and J 3 bases; nucleotides not matched to a gene: 4. Sample-barcoded 5' priming and a J-beta primer mix drove a second PCR of roughly 6 to 12 cycles. From the 5' RACE reads, TCRdb called clonotypes with MiXCR, one entry per CDR3 protein. There are about 680,000 distinct CDR3 sequences in the sample; 49% occur only once, and roughly a third lies in the top ten. The chain joins TRBV6-1 to TRBJ2-7; 12 positions match TRBD2. The receptor was isolated from a woman aged 55 to 70 in good health. The sequencing sample was made of blood. The CDR3 loop reads CASSGTSGKLYEQYF. CDR3 bases: TGTGCCAGCAGTGGGACTAGCGGGAAGCTCTACGAGCAGTACTTC.